This TCR beta chain was profiled in a study of T cell responses to AZD1222 COVID-19 vaccine. Of note for this clone: Its antigen is not identified.

The CDR3 extends over 16 amino acids. The germline gives CDR1 MNHEY, CDR2 SMNVEV (reference sequence). Losses at the gene ends were 5 bases for V and 9 bases for J; bases not matched to a gene: 14. The method was immunoSEQ multiplex PCR; TCRdb's version includes in-frame clones alone and lacks a portion of them. The sample consists of about 180,000 clones, approximately 94% of them appearing once. Study-level points and caveats: There were vaccine-associated CD4 TCRs across spike, dominant at 160-218 and 743-854.

The gene calls are TRBV27 and TRBJ1-5; 9 positions agree with TRBD1. This receptor was taken from an adult who received the AZD1222 COVID-19 vaccine. Specimen: peripheral blood, collected 28 days after the second AZD1222 dose. This chain's CDR3 is CASSTGQGIGLGPQHF. As DNA, the CDR3 is TGTGCCAGCAGTACCGGACAGGGGATCGGTTTAGGGCCCCAGCATTTT.